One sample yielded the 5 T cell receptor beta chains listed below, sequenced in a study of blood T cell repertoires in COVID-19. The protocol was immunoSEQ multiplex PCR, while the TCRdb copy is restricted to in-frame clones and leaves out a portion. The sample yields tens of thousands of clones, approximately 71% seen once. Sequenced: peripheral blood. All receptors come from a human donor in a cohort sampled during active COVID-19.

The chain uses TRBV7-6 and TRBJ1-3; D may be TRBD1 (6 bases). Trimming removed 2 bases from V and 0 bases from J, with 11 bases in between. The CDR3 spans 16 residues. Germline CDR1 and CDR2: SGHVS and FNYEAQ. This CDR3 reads CASSLRQEGSGNTIYF. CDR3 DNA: TGTGCCAGCAGCTTAAGACAGGAAGGCTCTGGAAACACCATATATTTT. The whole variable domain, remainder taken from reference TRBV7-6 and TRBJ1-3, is GAGVSQSPRYKVTKRGQDVALRCDPISGHVSLYWYRQALGQGPEFLTYFNYEAQQDKSGLPNDRFSAERPEGSISTLTIQRTEQRDSAMYRCASSLRQEGSGNTIYFGEGSWLTVV.

The CDR3 DNA follows: TGTGCCAGCAGTTACAGCGGGGGGGCCTGGACAGATACGCAGTATTTT. This sequence encodes CASSYSGGAWTDTQYF. The chain joins TRBV6-5 to TRBJ2-3; TRBD2 matches 10 bases. Per the germline V gene, CDR1 is MNHEY and CDR2 is SVGAGI. V was pared by 2 bases and J by 3 bases, with 5 bases of the junction left unmatched. There are 16 residues in the CDR3.

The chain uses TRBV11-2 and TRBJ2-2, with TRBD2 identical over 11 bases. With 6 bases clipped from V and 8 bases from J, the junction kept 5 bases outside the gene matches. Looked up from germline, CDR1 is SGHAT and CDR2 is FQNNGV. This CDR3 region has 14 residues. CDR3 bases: TGTGCCAGCAGTAGCGGGGGGGCCCTTGGGGAGCTGTTTTTT. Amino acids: CASSSGGALGELFF.

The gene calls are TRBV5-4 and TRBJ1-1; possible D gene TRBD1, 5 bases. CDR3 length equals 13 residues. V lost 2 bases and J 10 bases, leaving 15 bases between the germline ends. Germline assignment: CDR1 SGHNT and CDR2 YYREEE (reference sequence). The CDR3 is CASSFSGNFGAFF. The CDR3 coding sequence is TGTGCCAGCAGCTTTTCAGGGAACTTTGGAGCTTTCTTT.

CDR3 sequence (DNA): TGTGCCAGTAGTGAACAGGGCGGGCAGCCCCAGCATTTT. It yields the protein CASSEQGGQPQHF. This rearrangement joins TRBV19 to TRBJ1-5; perhaps TRBD1 as D (6 bases). The V and J ends lost 5 bases and 7 bases respectively, with 12 bases between them. The germline gives CDR1 LNHDA, CDR2 SQIVND (reference sequence). This CDR3 has 13 residues.